The sequence of this T cell receptor beta chain was determined in a study of T cell clones after liver transplantation. Turning to the study itself: Pre-transplant mixed lymphocyte reactions yielded third-party-reactive TCRbeta sequences as comparators for graft-donor-reactive sequences.

Clones were read by immunoSEQ multiplex PCR, and TCRdb kept only the in-frame ones, dropping some. Found here are 75,000 to 100,000 clones, 65% to 85% of them singletons; the top ten hold 0.4% to 0.6%. A remark on this clone: Its antigen is currently unknown.

Losses at the gene ends were 7 bases for V and 4 bases for J; bases not matched to a gene: 11. This CDR3 spans 15 amino acids. Germline V CDR1 and CDR2: MGHDK, SYGVNS. Study results and limitations: A significant post-transplant drop in circulating graft-donor-reactive CD4 TCRbeta sequences occurred in most of the 8 subjects.

The TCR comes from a human patient who received a liver transplant. A share of the T cells may be of graft donor origin. Specimen: CD4+ T cells from blood, collected approximately 45 months after liver transplant. V is TRBV25-1 and J is TRBJ2-3, with 7 bases that match TRBD2. The CDR3 sequence: CASTRSGGGADTQYF. The CDR3 region has the DNA TGTGCCAGCACTCGATCGGGGGGAGGGGCAGATACGCAGTATTTT.